This section outlines one T cell receptor (beta chain) sequence together with its context. The entry originates in a study of shared clonotypes between healthy human individuals. Germline loops: CDR1 SEHNR, CDR2 FQNEAQ (reference sequence). V lost 2 bases, J lost 0 bases, and 5 bases lay in between. The length of the CDR3 is 13 residues. Amplification in unsorted PBMC replicate PCRs started from around 310 ng DNA, which equals about 28,000 T cell genomes. The data were produced by immunoSEQ multiplex PCR, yet TCRdb's version contains in-frame clones alone and is incomplete. The sample holds about 490,000 clones, almost 80% seen once.

The J gene is TRBJ2-7, the V gene TRBV7-9; D is uncertain. The specimen was PBMCs. This clonotype was obtained from a woman aged 40 to 50 in good health. Some clones in this sample may be carry-over from other donors' samples. Here the CDR3 reads CASSLTPSYEQYF. The CDR3 region has the DNA TGTGCCAGCAGCTTAACACCCTCCTACGAGCAGTACTTC. Drawing the rest from reference TRBV7-9 and TRBJ2-7, the complete variable domain is DTGVSQNPRHKITKRGQNVTFRCDPISEHNRLYWYRQTLGQGPEFLTYFQNEAQLEKSRLLSDRFSAERPKGSFSTLEIQRTEQGDSAMYLCASSLTPSYEQYFGPGTRLTVT.